Below, one T cell receptor (beta chain) is given with its context. The antigen is unknown. The naive CD8 fraction comprised CD45RO-negative cells positively selected for CCR7 and excluded terminally differentiated effector memory CD45RA+ cells. The data originate from a study of shared clonotypes between healthy human individuals. Overall study findings and caveats: Tissue TCR repertoires likely differ from these blood-only repertoires. The study found lower generation probabilities in non-shared clonotypes than in those shared by all four donors.

The data were produced by immunoSEQ multiplex PCR, yet TCRdb's version contains in-frame clones alone and is incomplete. The sample records some 2 million clones, over 85% being singletons. The CDR3 is 14 residues long. Trimming shortened V by 3 bases and J by 5 bases, and 14 bases separated the two germline ends. The germline V gene has CDR1 SGHAT and CDR2 FQNNGV. V gene TRBV11-2 combines with J gene TRBJ2-7; no firm D call. The sequence derives from a young man in good health. Sequencing input: naive CD8+ T cells sorted from blood. In DNA, the CDR3 is TGTGCCAGCAGCTTGAGGTCCCTAGACCACGAGCAGTACTTC. Translating gives CASSLRSLDHEQYF. The variable domain in full, with the rest retrieved from reference TRBV11-2 and TRBJ2-7, is EAGVAQSPRYKIIEKRQSVAFWCNPISGHATLYWYQQILGQGPKLLIQFQNNGVVDDSQLPKDRFSAERLKGVDSTLKIQPAKLEDSAVYLCASSLRSLDHEQYFGPGTRLTVT.